These 3 T cell receptor beta chains were all obtained from the same sample, sequenced in a study of blood T cell repertoires in COVID-19. Data came from immunoSEQ multiplex PCR; TCRdb stores just in-frame clones and leaves some out. Of around 300,000 clones in the sample, roughly 85% were seen once. The sequenced sample consisted of peripheral blood. These receptor sequences come from a human donor in a cohort sampled during active COVID-19.

The chain has TRBV6-5 and TRBJ1-1; 7 bases are shared with TRBD1. The V gene's germline CDR1 is MNHEY and CDR2 SVGAGI. The CDR3 runs 12 residues. The J segment lost 8 bases and the V segment lost 4 bases, leaving 4 bases of the junction unmatched. The CDR3 protein is CASSLSRGEAFF. Written as DNA, the CDR3 is TGTGCCAGCAGTTTATCCAGGGGGGAAGCTTTCTTT.

The V and J genes are TRBV5-1 and TRBJ1-3; 7 bases line up with TRBD1. The CDR3 covers 14 residues. The V segment lost 1 base and the J segment 4 bases; nucleotides outside the gene matches: 2. The germline V gene has CDR1 SGHRS and CDR2 YFSETQ. This CDR3 is CASSLTGVGNTIYF. CDR3 bases: TGCGCCAGCAGCTTGACAGGGGTCGGAAACACCATATATTTT. The variable domain in full, completed from reference TRBV5-1 and TRBJ1-3, reads KAGVTQTPRYLIKTRGQQVTLSCSPISGHRSVSWYQQTPGQGLQFLFEYFSETQRNKGNFPGRFSGRQFSNSRSEMNVSTLELGDSALYLCASSLTGVGNTIYFGEGSWLTVV.

This sequence joins TRBV14 and TRBJ2-5; 10 positions agree with TRBD1. Germline-derived CDR1 and CDR2 are SGHDN and FVKESK. Unmatched junction bases numbered 7, after V lost 1 base and J lost 5 bases. This CDR3 region has 16 residues. Here the CDR3 reads CASSQGDRGRRETQYF. The CDR3 nucleotides read TGTGCCAGCAGCCAAGGGGACAGGGGTAGGCGGGAGACCCAGTACTTC.